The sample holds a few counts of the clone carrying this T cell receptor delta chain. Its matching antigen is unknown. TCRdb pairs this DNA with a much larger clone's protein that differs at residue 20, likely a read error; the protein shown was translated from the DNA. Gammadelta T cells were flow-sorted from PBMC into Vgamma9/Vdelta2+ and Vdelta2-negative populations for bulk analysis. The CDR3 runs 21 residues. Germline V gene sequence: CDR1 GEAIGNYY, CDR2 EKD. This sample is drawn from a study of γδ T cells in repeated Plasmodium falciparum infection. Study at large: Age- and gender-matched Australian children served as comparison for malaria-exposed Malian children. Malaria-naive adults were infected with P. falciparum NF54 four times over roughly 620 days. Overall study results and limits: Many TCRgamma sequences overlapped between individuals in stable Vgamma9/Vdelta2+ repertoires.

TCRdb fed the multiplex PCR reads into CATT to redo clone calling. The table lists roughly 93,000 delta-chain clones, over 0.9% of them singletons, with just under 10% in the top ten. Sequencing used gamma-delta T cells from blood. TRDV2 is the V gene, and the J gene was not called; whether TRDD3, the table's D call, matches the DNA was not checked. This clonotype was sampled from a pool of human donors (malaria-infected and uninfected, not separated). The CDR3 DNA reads TGTGCCTGTGACACCTTAAAATCGGGGGATACTGGCCTCATACACACCGATAAACTCACCTTT. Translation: CACDTLKSGDTGLIHTDKLTF.